Presented here are 10 T cell receptor beta chains from one specimen sequenced in a study of immune evolution from preneoplasia to lung adenocarcinoma. TCRdb's table, derived via immunoSEQ multiplex PCR, lists solely in-frame clones and lacks some. Of around 7,200 clones listed, about 83% are singletons. The sequencing input was FFPE minimally invasive lung adenocarcinoma tissue. The receptors were sampled from a person aged 70 to 80 with lung adenocarcinoma.

The gene calls are TRBV27 and TRBJ2-3, with D perhaps given as TRBD1 or TRBD2 (5 bases each). Trimming left V 0 bases short and J 4 bases short, with 11 bases between. The CDR3 length is 15 residues. Per the germline V gene, CDR1 is MNHEY and CDR2 is SMNVEV (reference sequence). As DNA, the CDR3 is TGTGCCAGCAGTTTATCCCCGGGGCTTGCAGATACGCAGTATTTT. Its translation: CASSLSPGLADTQYF.

The V gene is TRBV19, the J gene TRBJ2-7; possibly TRBD2 for D (6 bases). Trimming removed 3 bases from V and 4 bases from J, with 19 bases in between. CDR1 LNHDA and CDR2 SQIVND come from the germline V gene (reference sequence). The CDR3 runs 16 residues. Here the CDR3 DNA reads TGTGCCAGTAGTATTAGCGGCCGGCGGGCTGGTTACGAGCAGTACTTC. Amino acids: CASSISGRRAGYEQYF.

The V and J genes are TRBV27 and TRBJ2-7; D may be TRBD2 (6 bases). Between the trimmed V and J ends, which lost 5 bases and 3 bases, there was a span of 14 bases. This CDR3 comprises 14 residues. Germline V gene sequence: CDR1 MNHEY, CDR2 SMNVEV (reference sequence). CDR3 loop: CASSDTGLLYEQYF. The CDR3 nucleotides read TGTGCCAGCAGTGATACCGGACTACTCTACGAGCAGTACTTC.

The chain is built from TRBV7-2 and TRBJ1-1; D remains ambiguous. Per germline, CDR1 SGHTA and CDR2 FQGNSA. Trimming left V 3 bases short and J 2 bases short, with 7 bases between. This CDR3 spans 13 amino acids. Here the CDR3 reads CASSFYGNTEAFF. CDR3 DNA sequence: TGTGCCAGCAGCTTCTACGGAAACACTGAAGCTTTCTTT.

In DNA form, the CDR3 reads TGTGCCACCTCCGGGACAGGGGTCAGCACAGATACGCAGTATTTT. Amino acids: CATSGTGVSTDTQYF. The chain has TRBV10-3 and TRBJ2-3, with 10 positions matching TRBD1. Germline-derived CDR1 and CDR2 are ENHRY and SYGVKD. This CDR3 spans 15 amino acids. The V and J ends lost 10 bases and 0 bases, in that order; junction bases with no gene match: 7.

This chain joins TRBV4-1 and TRBJ1-1; no clear D. The V and J ends lost 4 bases and 1 base respectively, with 16 bases between them. Germline CDR1 MGHRA, CDR2 YSYEKL. This CDR3 has 16 residues. CDR3 in amino acids: CASSLGTAPRNTEAFF. The CDR3 bases are TGCGCCAGCAGCCTTGGAACAGCCCCTAGGAACACTGAAGCTTTCTTT.

Notes on this clone: The same CDR3 also results from other DNA sequences found in this sample. V gene TRBV6-1 combines with J gene TRBJ2-3, with unresolved D. This CDR3 spans 11 amino acids. V was pared by 6 bases and J by 2 bases, with 3 bases between. Germline V CDR1 and CDR2: MNHNS, SASEGT. The CDR3 sequence: CASRYTDTQYF. CDR3 DNA: TGTGCCAGCAGGTACACAGATACGCAGTATTTT.

The chain has TRBV10-1 and TRBJ1-2; TRBD1 matches 7 bases. Germline V CDR1 and CDR2: WNHNN, SYGVQD (reference sequence). J lost 3 bases, V lost 0 bases, and 7 bases had no gene match. This CDR3 is built from 16 residues. CDR3 sequence: CASSESRGGLDYGYTF. The CDR3 DNA reads TGCGCCAGCAGTGAGTCGAGAGGGGGCTTGGACTATGGCTACACCTTC.

V and J are TRBV30 and TRBJ2-6, with no clear D. CDR3 length: 15 amino acids. Per the germline V gene, CDR1 is GTSNPN and CDR2 is SVGIG (reference sequence). V lost 3 bases and J 0 bases, leaving 9 bases between the germline ends. CDR3 in DNA: TGTGCCTGGAGGATTAGCCTCTCTGGGGCCAACGTCCTGACTTTC. Translated: CAWRISLSGANVLTF.

This chain uses TRBV5-4 with TRBJ2-4; the match to TRBD2 covers 10 bases. This CDR3 contains 19 residues. Losses at the gene ends were 4 bases for V and 0 bases for J; bases not matched to a gene: 13. CDR1 is SGHNT and CDR2 is YYREEE in the germline V gene (reference sequence). The CDR3 coding sequence is TGTGCCAGCAGCCTACTAGCGGGACCCGCTTCCTCAGCCAAAAACATTCAGTACTTC. Its translation: CASSLLAGPASSAKNIQYF.